The 24 T cell receptor beta chains reported below all come from one sample, sequenced in a study of stem cell transplantation in POMP-related autoinflammatory disease. The assay was immunoSEQ multiplex PCR, and TCRdb's table has in-frame clones only and misses some. This sample has 7,500 or so clones, with around four fifths found just once. Sequenced sample: a CXCR5-defined cell subset from PBMCs. The receptors were gathered from a human donor in good health.

This chain links TRBV6-1 with TRBJ1-3; 7 nucleotides line up with TRBD1. In germline, CDR1 is MNHNS, CDR2 SASEGT. Germline trimming cut 2 bases from V and 3 bases from J; bases unmatched to any gene: 10. The CDR3 consists of 17 residues. The chain's CDR3 is CASSEWDSPIYGNTIYF. In DNA form, the CDR3 reads TGTGCCAGCAGTGAATGGGACAGTCCGATCTATGGAAACACCATATATTTT.

This clone turned up a few times. This CDR3 reads CASSYYGGNGYTF. In DNA, the CDR3 is TGTGCCAGCAGCTATTACGGCGGGAATGGCTACACCTTC. V is TRBV7-9 and J is TRBJ1-2; D uncertain. Germline V gene lookup returns CDR1 SEHNR and CDR2 FQNEAQ (reference sequence). This CDR3 is 13 amino acids long. V gave up 4 bases and J gave up 6 bases, with 12 bases separating them.

The rearrangement joins TRBV5-1 to TRBJ2-5; 7 positions agree with TRBD2. CDR1 and CDR2 from the germline V gene are SGHRS and YFSETQ. This CDR3 comprises 15 residues. Unmatched junction bases numbered 6, after V lost 4 bases and J lost 0 bases. CDR3 bases: TGCGCCAGCAGCGGAACCGGGACTAACCAAGAGACCCAGTACTTC. It translates to CASSGTGTNQETQYF.

V usage is TRBV10-3 and J usage is TRBJ1-1; D is unresolved. The CDR3 is made up of 13 amino acids. Per germline, CDR1 ENHRY and CDR2 SYGVKD. V lost 2 bases, J lost 1 base, and 5 bases lay in between. This CDR3 is CAISEGPNTEAFF. The CDR3 DNA follows: TGTGCCATCAGTGAGGGCCCGAACACTGAAGCTTTCTTT.

Here the CDR3 reads CASSWNRENSPLHF. The CDR3 bases are TGTGCCAGCAGCTGGAACAGGGAAAATTCACCCCTCCACTTT. The chain links TRBV5-6 to TRBJ1-6; a weak D match, TRBD1 (6 bases). V dropped 3 bases and J dropped 7 bases, with 11 bases sitting between them. Germline CDR1 and CDR2: SGHDT and YYEEEE. The CDR3 is 14 amino acids.

A remark on this clone: At one end, the junction sequence differs from germline, possibly due to a read error. This sequence joins TRBV6-5 and TRBJ1-1; D gene ambiguous. This CDR3 is built from 9 residues. CDR1 MNHEY and CDR2 SVGAGI come from the germline V gene. CDR3 nucleotide sequence: TGTGCCAGCAGTGAAATGGGTGACTTT. It translates to CASSEMGDF.

This clone is a singleton in its sample. The chain joins TRBV5-1 to TRBJ1-1; 7 bases agree with TRBD1. This CDR3 is built from 15 residues. V gave up 1 base and J gave up 1 base; unmatched junction bases: 4. Germline V gene lookup returns CDR1 SGHRS and CDR2 YFSETQ. The CDR3 DNA reads as TGCGCCAGCAGCTTGTTTCGACAGGGGAACACTGAAGCTTTCTTT. Translated: CASSLFRQGNTEAFF.

The DNA of the CDR3 is TGTGCCAGCAGTGGGGGGATCAACTATGGCTACACCTTC. Protein sequence: CASSGGINYGYTF. The chain employs TRBV6-1 and TRBJ1-2; maybe TRBD1 (5 bases). Germline CDR1 and CDR2: MNHNS and SASEGT. V was shortened by 4 bases and J by 2 bases, with 8 bases between the two germline ends. This CDR3 is 13 amino acids long.

The rearrangement links TRBV7-9 to TRBJ2-2; D may be TRBD1 or TRBD2 (6 bases each). The V end lost 2 bases, the J end lost 4 bases, and 11 bases lay between the germline ends. This CDR3 region has 15 residues. CDR1 and CDR2 (germline): SEHNR, FQNEAQ (reference sequence). CDR3 bases: TGTGCCAGCAGCTTATCGGGGGCACGCACCGGGGAGCTGTTTTTT. Translated: CASSLSGARTGELFF.

The V call is TRBV4-1, the J call TRBJ1-2; tentatively, D is TRBD1 (5 bases). Germline V gives CDR1 MGHRA, CDR2 YSYEKL. V shed 4 bases and J shed 2 bases, with 11 bases lying between them. The CDR3 spans 14 residues. The CDR3 DNA reads TGCGCCAGCAGCCTCGGGGGAGGGAACTATGGCTACACCTTC. This sequence encodes CASSLGGGNYGYTF.

The chain combines TRBV4-3 with TRBJ1-2; 9 bases agree with TRBD1. The CDR3 extends over 15 amino acids. The V and J ends lost 2 bases and 7 bases, in that order; junction bases with no gene match: 8. Germline V gives CDR1 LGHNA, CDR2 YSLEER. CDR3 DNA sequence: TGCGCCAGCAGCCAATTACAGGGGGCGCCGGGTGGCTACACCTTC. Protein: CASSQLQGAPGGYTF.

The chain has TRBV6-1 and TRBJ2-3; D might be TRBD1 (6 bases). The CDR3 runs 13 residues. Germline assignment: CDR1 MNHNS and CDR2 SASEGT. V was clipped by 6 bases and J by 4 bases, with 11 bases between them. CDR3 in amino acids: CASRLQGPDTQYF. The CDR3 DNA is TGTGCCAGCAGATTACAGGGTCCAGATACGCAGTATTTT.

This clone came up once. The chain joins TRBV5-1 to TRBJ2-5, with TRBD2 identical over 10 bases. The end of the DNA aligns better with TRBJ2-7, so the J call may be wrong. The germline V gene has CDR1 SGHRS and CDR2 YFSETQ. The CDR3 has 14 amino acids. CDR3 DNA: TGCGCCAGCAGCTTAGCTAGCGGGGGCTACGAGCAGTACTTC. Translated: CASSLASGGYEQYF.

V is TRBV5-1 and J is TRBJ2-2; unclear D gene. Germline CDR1 is SGHRS and CDR2 is YFSETQ. The CDR3 totals 13 residues. Trimming cost V 3 bases and J 2 bases, with 5 bases left between them. DNA of the CDR3: TGCGCCAGCAGCTCCACAAACACCGGGGAGCTGTTTTTT. Translated: CASSSTNTGELFF.

The chain couples TRBV4-1 to TRBJ1-4, with D maybe TRBD1 (6 bases). Looked up from germline, CDR1 is MGHRA and CDR2 is YSYEKL. The CDR3 spans 15 residues. Trimming took 2 bases from V and 7 from J, leaving 14 bases between them. CDR3 sequence (DNA): TGCGCCAGCAGCCAATCAGGGGCAAAGGGTGAAAAACTGTTTTTT. The encoded protein is CASSQSGAKGEKLFF.

The rearrangement links TRBV27 to TRBJ1-1; D is unclear. Germline CDR1 MNHEY, CDR2 SMNVEV (reference sequence). This CDR3 is 16 amino acids long. V lost 2 bases and J lost 1, with 14 bases in between. The CDR3 nucleotides are TGTGCCAGCAGTTTAGGTAATCGTGGTGGGAACACTGAAGCTTTCTTT. It yields the protein CASSLGNRGGNTEAFF.

Here the CDR3 reads CASHKGLIYEQYF. The CDR3 nucleotides are TGTGCCAGCCATAAGGGACTGATCTACGAGCAGTACTTC. The chain combines TRBV6-5 with TRBJ2-7, with D possibly TRBD2 on 6 matching bases. CDR3 length: 13 residues. CDR1 and CDR2 from the germline V gene are MNHEY and SVGAGI. V was trimmed by 8 bases and J by 3 bases, leaving 14 bases between them.

The CDR3 protein is CASSEGFSGGPQETQYF. In nucleotides, the CDR3 is TGTGCCAGCAGTGAAGGATTTAGCGGGGGGCCGCAAGAGACCCAGTACTTC. The V call is TRBV6-1, the J call TRBJ2-5, with 10 positions matching TRBD2. J gave up 2 bases and V 1 base, and 7 bases lay outside the gene matches. The CDR3 is 17 residues long. Per germline, CDR1 MNHNS and CDR2 SASEGT.

This chain joins TRBV4-1 and TRBJ1-2; D is ambiguous. Trimming pared 3 bases from V and 4 bases from J, leaving 18 bases between. CDR1 and CDR2 (germline): MGHRA, YSYEKL. This CDR3 is built from 16 residues. DNA of the CDR3: TGCGCCAGCAGCCACCCCGTGACAACATCTAGCTATGGCTACACCTTC. This encodes CASSHPVTTSSYGYTF.

The chain links TRBV7-9 to TRBJ1-4; no firm D call. The CDR3 runs 15 residues. The V gene lost 2 bases and the J gene lost 7 bases, with 14 bases spanning the gap. Germline-derived CDR1 and CDR2 are SEHNR and FQNEAQ (reference sequence). CDR3 coding DNA: TGTGCCAGCAGCTTATATCTAAACGGCCGTGAAAAACTGTTTTTT. This encodes CASSLYLNGREKLFF.

The V gene is TRBV5-1, the J gene TRBJ2-3; no reliable D call. V gave up 4 bases and J gave up 4 bases, with 19 bases separating them. Germline V lookup: CDR1 SGHRS, CDR2 YFSETQ. The CDR3 has 16 amino acids. CDR3 loop: CASSIGVGSWADTQYF. The CDR3 nucleotides are TGCGCCAGCAGCATCGGTGTTGGTAGCTGGGCAGATACGCAGTATTTT. Supplemented by reference TRBV5-1 and TRBJ2-3, the full variable domain reads KAGVTQTPRYLIKTRGQQVTLSCSPISGHRSVSWYQQTPGQGLQFLFEYFSETQRNKGNFPGRFSGRQFSNSRSEMNVSTLELGDSALYLCASSIGVGSWADTQYFGPGTRLTVL.

V gene TRBV6-1 combines with J gene TRBJ1-1; D is unclear. Germline-derived CDR1 and CDR2 are MNHNS and SASEGT. The CDR3 is 13 residues long. V gave up 5 bases and J gave up 5 bases, with 12 bases separating them. CDR3 protein: CASSFLPRTEAFF. The CDR3 nucleotides read TGTGCCAGCAGTTTTCTCCCCAGGACTGAAGCTTTCTTT.

The chain employs TRBV2 and TRBJ2-3; weak D call: TRBD2 (7 bases). CDR1 is SNHLY and CDR2 is FYNNEI in the germline V gene. Trimming stripped 4 bases from V and 2 bases from J, with 16 bases between. The CDR3 is 16 amino acids. CDR3 in amino acids: CASSVGQRGYTDTQYF. CDR3 DNA: TGTGCCAGCAGTGTCGGACAGCGGGGATACACAGATACGCAGTATTTT. The complete variable domain, with remaining parts taken from reference TRBV2 and TRBJ2-3, reads EPEVTQTPSHQVTQMGQEVILRCVPISNHLYFYWYRQILGQKVEFLVSFYNNEISEKSEIFDDQFSVERPDGSNFTLKIRSTKLEDSAMYFCASSVGQRGYTDTQYFGPGTRLTVL.

This CDR3 is CASSPTATGGSYEQYF. The CDR3 DNA follows: TGCGCCAGCAGCCCCACCGCGACAGGGGGCTCCTACGAGCAGTACTTC. The rearrangement links TRBV5-1 to TRBJ2-7, with TRBD1 matching over 9 bases. Germline CDR1 and CDR2: SGHRS and YFSETQ. V lost 4 bases and J lost 0; bases outside the gene matches: 8. This CDR3 has 16 amino acids.